This record concerns one T cell receptor (beta chain) sequence. Antigen unknown. Data came from immunoSEQ multiplex PCR; TCRdb stores just in-frame clones and leaves some out. The sample has 72,000 or so clones, 88% seen once; the top ten hold 11%. Time point defined: peripheral blood 6 weeks after treatment start. This sample stems from a study of PD-L1 blockade in urothelial cancer. Study in general: The study started patients on atezolizumab in the mid-2010s, giving 1,200 mg intravenously every 3 weeks. Individuals in the cohort had been given 0 to 3 earlier chemotherapy regimens. Blood was subjected to analysis at 3 weeks (second dose) and 6 weeks following treatment start.

Findings and limits, study-wide: Patients who had durable benefit saw their tumor-associated blood clones expand more at 3 weeks.

Germline V gene data show CDR1 as LNHDA and CDR2 as SQIVND (reference sequence). V gave up 5 bases and J gave up 7 bases; unmatched junction bases: 13. The CDR3 has 16 amino acids. The sequence came from a man between 60 and 75 years old with urothelial cancer. This chain joins TRBV19 and TRBJ2-1, with 8 bases identical to TRBD1. Specimen: PBMCs, collected around atezolizumab (anti-PD-L1) treatment. The CDR3 coding sequence is TGTGCCAGTAGTCGGGACAGGCTCCATCTGGGAAATGAGCAGTTCTTC. It translates to CASSRDRLHLGNEQFF.